These 32 T cell receptor beta chains originate from one sample sequenced in a study of shared clonotypes between healthy human individuals. Sequencing used immunoSEQ multiplex PCR; TCRdb keeps in-frame clones, though not all of them. Of approximately 940,000 clones in the sample, over 60% are singletons; the top ten hold around 1.4%. The material sequenced was memory CD4+ T cells sorted from blood. Subset defined: CD45RA-negative fraction. All receptors derive from a man between 18 and 35 years old in good health.

This clone was detected only a few times. This rearrangement joins TRBV28 to TRBJ2-1, with 10 bases fitting TRBD2. CDR3 length: 14 amino acids. J was trimmed by 6 bases and V by 5 bases; bases with no gene match: 4. Germline loops: CDR1 MDHEN, CDR2 SYDVKM. The CDR3 spells CASSPRTSGNEQFF. DNA for the CDR3: TGTGCCAGCAGTCCCCGGACTAGCGGCAATGAGCAGTTCTTC.

V is TRBV6-5 and J is TRBJ2-3, with TRBD2 matching over 10 bases. The V segment lost 5 bases and the J segment 7 bases; nucleotides outside the gene matches: 6. The CDR3 is 14 amino acids. Germline assignment: CDR1 MNHEY and CDR2 SVGAGI. CDR3 protein: CASSTGLAANTQYF. The CDR3 nucleotides are TGTGCCAGCAGTACCGGACTAGCGGCTAATACGCAGTATTTT.

The V and J genes are TRBV5-1 and TRBJ1-2; D not certain. The CDR3 totals 13 residues. The V gene lost 0 bases and the J gene lost 6 bases, with 9 bases spanning the gap. The germline gives CDR1 SGHRS, CDR2 YFSETQ. In DNA, the CDR3 is TGCGCCAGCAGCTTGGGGGAGGCCGATGGCTACACCTTC. It is translated as CASSLGEADGYTF.

The chain employs TRBV7-9 and TRBJ2-1; 11 positions agree with TRBD2. The CDR3 sequence is 15 residues long. Losses at the gene ends were 6 bases for V and 6 bases for J; bases not matched to a gene: 7. Germline V gene data show CDR1 as SEHNR and CDR2 as FQNEAQ (reference sequence). The CDR3 is CASRVLAGGRNEQFF. The CDR3 DNA reads as TGTGCCAGCAGAGTCCTAGCGGGAGGACGCAATGAGCAGTTCTTC. Using reference TRBV7-9 and TRBJ2-1 for the parts outside the CDR3, the full variable domain is DTGVSQNPRHKITKRGQNVTFRCDPISEHNRLYWYRQTLGQGPEFLTYFQNEAQLEKSRLLSDRFSAERPKGSFSTLEIQRTEQGDSAMYLCASRVLAGGRNEQFFGPGTRLTVL.

This sequence joins TRBV6-1 and TRBJ2-7; 7 nucleotides agree with TRBD1. This CDR3 contains 13 residues. CDR1 and CDR2 (germline): MNHNS, SASEGT. V shed 8 bases and J 5 bases; nucleotides not matched to a gene: 9. DNA for the CDR3: TGTGCCAGCCGACCCGGGACAGTGGACGAGCAGTACTTC. It translates to CASRPGTVDEQYF.

The rearrangement joins TRBV6-6 to TRBJ2-5, with D hard to call. V was pared by 7 bases and J by 5 bases, with 14 bases between. The CDR3 consists of 13 residues. Germline assignment: CDR1 MNHNY and CDR2 SVGAGI (reference sequence). CDR3 region: CASTRRFSETQYF. In DNA form, the CDR3 reads TGTGCCAGCACCCGCCGATTTTCGGAGACCCAGTACTTC.

The gene calls are TRBV5-1 and TRBJ2-1, with D uncertain. This CDR3 spans 14 amino acids. Germline CDR1 reads SGHRS; CDR2 reads YFSETQ. V shed 0 bases and J shed 6 bases, with 10 bases lying between them. CDR3 coding DNA: TGCGCCAGCAGCTTGGACTCCCTCGGCAATGAGCAGTTCTTC. Protein product: CASSLDSLGNEQFF.

As to this clone: Other DNA variants within this sample encode the same CDR3. V usage is TRBV29-1 and J usage is TRBJ2-7, with a tentative D call TRBD2 (5 bases). This CDR3 comprises 12 residues. Germline CDR1 reads SQVTM; CDR2 reads ANQGSEA. The V end lost 4 bases, the J end lost 2 bases, and 9 bases lay between the germline ends. The CDR3 sequence is CSVGEGPYEQYF. The CDR3 DNA sequence: TGCAGCGTTGGTGAGGGTCCCTACGAGCAGTACTTC.

This clone was found a few times. The rearrangement joins TRBV6-1 to TRBJ2-1; 10 bases match TRBD2. V was pared by 7 bases and J by 9 bases, with 12 bases of the junction left unmatched. The V gene's germline CDR1 is MNHNS and CDR2 SASEGT. The CDR3 contains 15 residues. CDR3 protein: CASMRTAGGRSEQFF. The CDR3 DNA is TGTGCCAGCATGCGTACAGCGGGGGGGCGAAGTGAGCAGTTCTTC.

The J gene is TRBJ2-3, the V gene TRBV4-1, with 8 bases that match TRBD2. V shed 1 base and J 6 bases; nucleotides not matched to a gene: 12. The germline gives CDR1 MGHRA, CDR2 YSYEKL. The CDR3 spans 17 residues. The CDR3 nucleotides are TGCGCCAGCAGCCAAGTCGGGGCGGGGGGCTCCATGGATACGCAGTATTTT. Amino acids: CASSQVGAGGSMDTQYF.

The chain links TRBV6-1 to TRBJ2-7; the match to TRBD2 covers 10 bases. V shed 8 bases, J shed 2 bases, and the junction held 3 bases outside the gene matches. Germline V CDR1 and CDR2: MNHNS, SASEGT. This CDR3 has 13 amino acids. The CDR3 loop is CASEGLATYEQYF. The DNA for the CDR3 is TGTGCCAGCGAGGGACTAGCGACCTACGAGCAGTACTTC.

V is TRBV27 and J is TRBJ2-7; TRBD1 might be the D (5 bases). This CDR3 contains 15 residues. Germline V gene sequence: CDR1 MNHEY, CDR2 SMNVEV (reference sequence). Trimming pared 6 bases from V and 2 bases from J, leaving 17 bases between. CDR3 region: CASRLGQGKAYEQYF. The DNA of the CDR3 is TGTGCCAGCAGATTAGGGCAGGGCAAAGCCTACGAGCAGTACTTC.

The J gene is TRBJ2-5, the V gene TRBV7-8; TRBD2 aligns across 11 bases. CDR3 length: 15 residues. The V gene end was trimmed by 5 bases and the J gene end by 1 base; junction bases not matched to a gene: 3. Germline lookup yields CDR1 SGHVS and CDR2 FQNEAQ. The CDR3 reads CASSPLAGAQETQYF. The CDR3 DNA is TGTGCCAGCAGCCCACTAGCGGGGGCCCAAGAGACCCAGTACTTC.

This clone was seen only a few times. A read error may account for a junction end that differs from germline. The chain employs TRBV3-1 (or the pseudogene TRBV3-2) and TRBJ2-3, with no clear D. Per the germline V gene, CDR1 is LGHDT and CDR2 is YNNKEL (reference sequence). The CDR3 runs 9 residues. The CDR3 here is CATRVDFQF. In DNA, the CDR3 is TGTGCCACCCGGGTCGACTTTCAATTT.

This clone turned up a few times. The CDR3 sequence is CSVDPVGLSGSGGSGYTF. The CDR3 coding sequence is TGCAGCGTTGACCCCGTCGGACTGTCCGGTTCTGGGGGCTCTGGCTACACCTTC. The chain employs TRBV29-1 and TRBJ1-2; a weak D match, TRBD1 (6 bases). CDR3 length equals 18 residues. The V and J ends lost 3 bases and 7 bases respectively, with 30 bases between them. CDR1 and CDR2 (germline): SQVTM, ANQGSEA.

The chain carries TRBV5-1 and TRBJ2-7; the D gene is possibly TRBD1 (7 bases). V dropped 0 bases and J dropped 2 bases, with 12 bases sitting between them. Looked up from germline, CDR1 is SGHRS and CDR2 is YFSETQ. The CDR3 covers 15 residues. The CDR3 region is CASSLVQGGTYEQYF. The CDR3 DNA reads as TGCGCCAGCAGCTTGGTGCAGGGGGGAACCTACGAGCAGTACTTC. The variable domain in full, with the rest retrieved from reference TRBV5-1 and TRBJ2-7, is KAGVTQTPRYLIKTRGQQVTLSCSPISGHRSVSWYQQTPGQGLQFLFEYFSETQRNKGNFPGRFSGRQFSNSRSEMNVSTLELGDSALYLCASSLVQGGTYEQYFGPGTRLTVT.

The V gene is TRBV10-3, the J gene TRBJ2-2, with 11 bases aligning to TRBD1. This CDR3 is built from 15 residues. V gave up 6 bases and J gave up 5 bases; unmatched junction bases: 5. CDR1 is ENHRY, CDR2 SYGVKD, per germline. The CDR3 is CAIRAGTGGTGELFF. CDR3 DNA: TGTGCCATCAGGGCCGGGACAGGGGGTACCGGGGAGCTGTTTTTT.

This clone has just one count. This chain joins TRBV4-3 and TRBJ2-1; 12 positions agree with TRBD2. CDR3 length: 20 residues. Trimming took 3 bases from V and 12 from J; bases not matched to a gene: 24. Germline V lookup: CDR1 LGHNA, CDR2 YSLEER. CDR3 residues: CASSQAVGLAGYPSFFGQFF. CDR3 coding DNA: TGCGCCAGCAGCCAGGCGGTGGGACTAGCGGGCTACCCCTCTTTCTTTGGGCAGTTCTTC.

V gene TRBV27 combines with J gene TRBJ2-7, with D possibly matching TRBD2 (5 bases). Germline CDR1 and CDR2: MNHEY and SMNVEV (reference sequence). V lost 5 bases to trimming and J lost 4 bases, with 15 bases between them. The CDR3 is 14 amino acids. CDR3: CASSPRGGEYEQYF. The CDR3 DNA is TGTGCCAGCAGTCCCCGGGGTGGGGAGTACGAGCAGTACTTC.

V gene TRBV19 combines with J gene TRBJ1-1, with a tentative D call TRBD1 (6 bases). Per the germline V gene, CDR1 is LNHDA and CDR2 is SQIVND (reference sequence). Trimming left V 0 bases short and J 1 base short, with 6 bases between. The CDR3 totals 14 residues. The CDR3 DNA is TGTGCCAGTAGTATAGACAGGGGGAACACTGAAGCTTTCTTT. Its translation is CASSIDRGNTEAFF.

This CDR3 is CASSLKLGLSTDTQYF. For the CDR3, the DNA is TGTGCCAGCAGCTTGAAGTTGGGCCTTAGCACAGATACGCAGTATTTT. The chain carries TRBV5-8 and TRBJ2-3; D gene uncertain. CDR1 is SGHTS, CDR2 YDEGEE, per germline. V shed 1 base and J shed 0 bases, with 12 bases lying between them. The CDR3 spans 16 residues.

V and J are TRBV11-2 and TRBJ2-7, with TRBD2 matching over 9 bases. This CDR3 has 13 residues. Germline CDR1 reads SGHAT; CDR2 reads FQNNGV. The trim removed 2 bases at V and 6 bases at J, leaving 2 bases unmatched. The DNA for the CDR3 is TGTGCCAGCAGCTTATCGCGGGGGGGCGAGCAGTACTTC. Its protein is CASSLSRGGEQYF.

This clone has a handful of counts. The chain carries TRBV19 and TRBJ1-1, with D possibly matching TRBD1 (6 bases). CDR1 LNHDA and CDR2 SQIVND come from the germline V gene (reference sequence). Trimming removed 8 bases from V and 1 base from J, with 17 bases in between. This CDR3 region has 15 residues. CDR3 bases: TGTGCCAGTCTAAGGGCAGGGGCCGAGAACACTGAAGCTTTCTTT. Protein sequence: CASLRAGAENTEAFF.

The chain couples TRBV5-4 to TRBJ1-1, with D perhaps matching TRBD1 (5 bases). Germline V gene lookup returns CDR1 SGHNT and CDR2 YYREEE (reference sequence). V was shortened by 0 bases and J by 2 bases, with 11 bases between the two germline ends. This CDR3 is 15 amino acids long. Here the CDR3 reads CASSLAGRENTEAFF. The CDR3 DNA follows: TGTGCCAGCAGCTTGGCGGGCAGGGAAAACACTGAAGCTTTCTTT.

The genes are TRBV27 and TRBJ2-7; weak D call: TRBD2 (5 bases). Trimming took off 3 bases at V and 0 bases at J, with 12 bases between the two ends. The CDR3 sequence is 15 residues long. Germline CDR1 reads MNHEY; CDR2 reads SMNVEV (reference sequence). CDR3 sequence: CASSFTRTVSYEQYF. In DNA form, the CDR3 reads TGTGCCAGCAGTTTCACACGGACTGTCTCCTACGAGCAGTACTTC.

The V call is TRBV29-1, the J call TRBJ2-1; D is tentatively TRBD1 or TRBD2 (6 bases each). Trimming took 2 bases from V and 7 from J, leaving 12 bases between them. The V gene's germline CDR1 is SQVTM and CDR2 ANQGSEA. CDR3 length equals 13 residues. This CDR3 is CSVESPGANEQFF. Here the CDR3 DNA reads TGCAGCGTTGAATCCCCGGGGGCGAATGAGCAGTTCTTC.

The chain uses TRBV6-6 and TRBJ1-5, with D unclear. The CDR3 consists of 13 residues. The germline V gene has CDR1 MNHNY and CDR2 SVGAGI (reference sequence). Between the trimmed V and J ends, which lost 6 bases and 6 bases, there was a span of 12 bases. Here the CDR3 reads CASSPLVTQPQHF. In DNA form, the CDR3 reads TGTGCCAGCAGCCCCCTGGTAACTCAGCCCCAGCATTTT.

This rearrangement joins TRBV6-1 to TRBJ2-2; weak D call: TRBD1 (5 bases). The CDR3 spans 13 residues. Germline V CDR1 and CDR2: MNHNS, SASEGT. In nucleotides, the CDR3 is TGTGGAGATGACAGTCGCAACACCGGGGAGCTGTTTTTT. This encodes CGDDSRNTGELFF.

This clone was detected once. The chain employs TRBV28 and TRBJ1-5, with D perhaps matching TRBD1 (5 bases). The length of the CDR3 is 17 residues. The germline CDR1 and CDR2 sequences are MDHEN and SYDVKM. V lost 5 bases to trimming and J lost 0 bases, with 17 bases between them. The CDR3 reads CASSEDMVVASNQPQHF. CDR3 in DNA: TGTGCCAGCAGTGAGGACATGGTTGTAGCTAGCAATCAGCCCCAGCATTTT.

This clone was picked up one time. The V and J genes are TRBV2 and TRBJ2-7; 10 nucleotides align to TRBD1. The CDR3 is 12 amino acids. CDR1 and CDR2 from the germline V gene are SNHLY and FYNNEI. The V segment lost 9 bases and the J segment 5 bases; nucleotides outside the gene matches: 4. Here the CDR3 reads CASRQGANEQYF. For the CDR3, the DNA is TGTGCCAGTAGACAGGGGGCGAACGAGCAGTACTTC.

This clone has only one observation. The chain carries TRBV5-1 and TRBJ1-4, with D maybe TRBD1 (6 bases). This CDR3 has 14 amino acids. Germline loops: CDR1 SGHRS, CDR2 YFSETQ. Trimming shortened V by 5 bases and J by 8 bases, and 16 bases separated the two germline ends. The CDR3 bases are TGCGCCAGCAGTGGTCAGGGGTTGAGAGAAAAACTGTTTTTT. Amino acids: CASSGQGLREKLFF.

The chain has TRBV5-4 and TRBJ2-2; TRBD1 matches 8 bases. The J segment lost 7 bases and the V segment lost 0 bases, leaving 5 bases of the junction unmatched. The CDR3 sequence is 15 residues long. The germline V gene encodes CDR1 SGHNT and CDR2 YYREEE (reference sequence). The CDR3 DNA follows: TGTGCCAGCAGCTTGGCAGGGGGCGCGGGCGGGGAGCTGTTTTTT. Residues: CASSLAGGAGGELFF.